The 17 T cell receptor beta chains below were found in one sample sequenced in a study of neurological immune-mediated disorders. In TCRdb, the 5' RACE reads were re-called with MiXCR into one record per CDR3 protein. The table has about 35,000 distinct CDR3 sequences, around 4% seen once. Input material: PBMCs. The receptors come from a man aged 25 to 45 with multiple sclerosis.

The chain combines TRBV20-1 with TRBJ1-1; 9 nucleotides align to TRBD1. V gave up 6 bases and J gave up 5 bases; unmatched junction bases: 7. The CDR3 has 13 residues. The germline gives CDR1 DFQATT, CDR2 SNEGSKA (reference sequence). The chain's CDR3 is CSADTGGGTEAFF. DNA of the CDR3: TGCAGTGCGGATACAGGGGGCGGGACTGAAGCTTTCTTT.

This clonotype occurred many times. The rearrangement joins TRBV5-1 to TRBJ1-2; 10 nucleotides align to TRBD1. This CDR3 comprises 16 residues. Losses at the gene ends were 4 bases for V and 2 bases for J; bases not matched to a gene: 8. CDR1 and CDR2 (germline): SGHRS, YFSETQ. The DNA for the CDR3 is TGCGCCAGCAGCCGAGGGGACAGGGGTTTCAACTATGGCTACACCTTC. Protein sequence: CASSRGDRGFNYGYTF.

The chain links TRBV7-2 to TRBJ1-6; 7 positions match TRBD1. The CDR3 is 16 residues long. V lost 3 bases and J lost 9; bases outside the gene matches: 11. Germline loops: CDR1 SGHTA, CDR2 FQGNSA. CDR3 sequence (DNA): TGTGCCAGCAGCTTGGGACCCCAGGGGGGTGGTTCACCCCTCCACTTT. This gives the protein CASSLGPQGGGSPLHF.

This clonotype was detected ten times or more. CDR3 coding DNA: TGTGCCAGCAGTTGGACGAGACCTGAAGCTTTCTTT. Protein: CASSWTRPEAFF. V gene TRBV12-3 or TRBV12-4 combines with J gene TRBJ1-1; no clear D gene. Trimming removed 4 bases at V and 6 bases at J, with 9 bases between. The CDR3 has 12 amino acids.

This clonotype was detected many times. The chain carries TRBV7-8 and TRBJ1-2; D remains ambiguous. In germline, CDR1 is SGHVS, CDR2 FQNEAQ. Trimming cost V 1 base and J 5 bases, with 11 bases left between them. CDR3 length: 14 amino acids. The CDR3 loop is CASSLGEMGYGYTF. In nucleotides, the CDR3 is TGTGCCAGCAGCTTAGGGGAGATGGGATATGGCTACACCTTC.

A word on this clonotype: It may be a read error: a sequence one base away is much more abundant. This chain connects TRBV24-1 to TRBJ2-7; the D is unclear. V shed 1 base and J shed 0 bases, with 6 bases lying between them. CDR3 length: 14 amino acids. Germline CDR1 KGHDR, CDR2 SFDVKD. The CDR3 loop is CATSDFGSSYEQYF. In nucleotides, the CDR3 is TGTGCCACCAGTGATTTTGGAAGCTCCTACGAGCAGTACTTC.

Many counts were recorded for this clonotype. V usage is TRBV6-6 and J usage is TRBJ2-1; no reliable D call. This CDR3 has 11 residues. V lost 8 bases, J lost 3 bases, and 5 bases lay in between. CDR1 and CDR2 (germline): MNHNY, SVGAGI (reference sequence). CDR3 nucleotide sequence: TGTGCCAGCTCACTCTACAATGAGCAGTTCTTC. Its translation: CASSLYNEQFF.

In its sample, this clonotype was seen many times. CDR3 amino acids: CAISESADSLDYTF. The CDR3 DNA follows: TGTGCCATCAGTGAGTCGGCGGACAGTTTAGACTACACCTTC. The chain combines TRBV10-3 with TRBJ1-2, with D tentatively TRBD1 (6 bases). Germline V CDR1 and CDR2: ENHRY, SYGVKD. The CDR3 is 14 amino acids. V dropped 0 bases and J dropped 10 bases, with 15 bases sitting between them.

This clonotype was seen ten or more times. The V call is TRBV11-3, the J call TRBJ2-1; TRBD2 is a possible D gene (6 bases). The CDR3 runs 12 residues. Trimming shortened V by 1 base and J by 8 bases, and 6 bases separated the two germline ends. Germline CDR1 reads SGHNT; CDR2 reads YENEEA. The CDR3 DNA sequence: TGTGCCAGCAGCTTAGGCGGGGATGAGCAGTTCTTC. Translated, it gives CASSLGGDEQFF.

The rearrangement uses TRBV7-9 and TRBJ2-1; D may be TRBD1 (6 bases). The V end was cut by 5 bases, the J end by 7 bases, with 12 bases between. The CDR3 runs to 13 residues. Germline values: CDR1 SEHNR, CDR2 FQNEAQ (reference sequence). DNA for the CDR3: TGTGCCAGCAGCCCCCGTACAGGGAATGAGCAGTTCTTC. Its protein is CASSPRTGNEQFF.

This clonotype was observed at least ten times. CDR3 nucleotide sequence: TGTGCCAGTAGTATGCAAACTACCCCCCATGAGCAGTTCTTC. Its translation: CASSMQTTPHEQFF. This rearrangement joins TRBV19 to TRBJ2-1; D remains ambiguous. V lost 3 bases, J lost 8 bases, and 14 bases lay in between. The CDR3 totals 14 residues. Germline-derived CDR1 and CDR2 are LNHDA and SQIVND (reference sequence). The full variable domain, completed using reference TRBV19 and TRBJ2-1, is DGGITQSPKYLFRKEGQNVTLSCEQNLNHDAMYWYRQDPGQGLRLIYYSQIVNDFQKGDIAEGYSVSREKKESFPLTVTSAQKNPTAFYLCASSMQTTPHEQFFGPGTRLTVL.

This clonotype was seen many times. The chain couples TRBV20-1 to TRBJ1-2, with D possibly matching TRBD1 (5 bases). Germline V gene sequence: CDR1 DFQATT, CDR2 SNEGSKA (reference sequence). This CDR3 is 12 amino acids long. Deletions cut 3 bases from V and 6 bases from J, with 11 bases between. The CDR3 sequence: CSARWTTHGYTF. The CDR3 DNA is TGCAGTGCTAGGTGGACAACACATGGCTACACCTTC.

This clonotype was picked up many times. This rearrangement joins TRBV7-9 to TRBJ2-7, with TRBD1 matching over 8 bases. Germline CDR1 and CDR2: SEHNR and FQNEAQ (reference sequence). J gave up 12 bases and V 6 bases, and 16 bases lay outside the gene matches. This CDR3 comprises 14 residues. The CDR3 is CASSFRQGPASLYF. CDR3 coding DNA: TGTGCCAGCAGTTTCCGACAGGGGCCGGCTAGCCTGTACTTC.

In its sample, this clonotype was seen many times. CDR3 bases: TGTGCCAGCAGTTACGGTGGAGGGGGCGAGCAGACCCAGTACTTC. Residues: CASSYGGGGEQTQYF. The chain employs TRBV6-5 and TRBJ2-5; weak D call: TRBD1 (7 bases). The V and J ends lost 2 bases and 6 bases respectively, with 16 bases between them. Germline V gives CDR1 MNHEY, CDR2 SVGAGI. This CDR3 spans 15 amino acids.

Ten or more counts support this clonotype. The chain carries TRBV6-2 or TRBV6-3 and TRBJ2-5; D call uncertain. Germline CDR1 MNHEY, CDR2 SVGEGT. The CDR3 runs to 11 residues. Trimming took 6 bases from V and 1 from J, leaving 3 bases between them. The CDR3 loop reads CASRVQETQYF. CDR3 DNA sequence: TGTGCCAGCAGGGTCCAAGAGACCCAGTACTTC.

This clonotype was detected many times. The rearrangement uses TRBV5-1 and TRBJ2-1; perhaps TRBD2 as D (5 bases). V was pared by 4 bases and J by 7 bases, with 15 bases between. The length of the CDR3 is 14 residues. Germline V gene sequence: CDR1 SGHRS, CDR2 YFSETQ. The CDR3 sequence is CASSLGELGNEQFF. DNA for the CDR3: TGCGCCAGCAGCCTTGGGGAGTTGGGGAATGAGCAGTTCTTC.

This clonotype was counted a few times. An end of the junction differs from the germline gene, which may be a read error. The genes are TRBV7-6 and TRBJ1-5; 9 nucleotides align to TRBD1. Germline lookup yields CDR1 SGHVS and CDR2 FNYEAQ. There are 16 residues in the CDR3. The CDR3 here is CASSTGQGIGNQPQNF. CDR3 nucleotide sequence: TGTGCCAGCAGCACCGGACAGGGGATTGGCAATCAGCCCCAGAATTTT.